The 6 T cell receptor beta chains presented below share a single source sample, sequenced in a study of blood T cells in healthy people across ages. The authors ran a second PCR of about 6 to 12 cycles using a sample-barcoded 5' primer and a J-beta primer mix. TCRdb independently ran MiXCR on the 5' RACE reads; one entry per CDR3 protein. The sample shows over 950,000 distinct CDR3 sequences, 30% to 40% of them seen only once. The specimen sequenced was blood. All receptors derive from a man younger than 35 in good health.

The table lists this clonotype with a few counts. This rearrangement joins TRBV25-1 to TRBJ1-1, with D perhaps matching TRBD1 (5 bases). The CDR3 sequence is 14 residues long. The V and J ends lost 4 bases and 6 bases respectively, with 15 bases between them. Germline V gives CDR1 MGHDK, CDR2 SYGVNS. The CDR3 region is CASSVRQDKSEAFF. The DNA for the CDR3 is TGTGCCAGCAGTGTGCGGCAGGACAAATCTGAAGCTTTCTTT.

J is TRBJ2-5 and V is TRBV6-2 or TRBV6-3; 8 bases match TRBD1. The closer fit of TRBJ2-1 to the DNA end suggests the J call may be wrong. In germline, CDR1 is MNHEY, CDR2 SVGEGT. This CDR3 spans 15 amino acids. Here the CDR3 DNA reads TGTGCCAGCAGTTACCTTGGGACAGGCCAAGAGACCCAGTTCTTC. Translated: CASSYLGTGQETQFF.

The gene calls are TRBV7-6 and TRBJ1-6, with D uncertain. The CDR3 extends over 14 amino acids. Germline V gene sequence: CDR1 SGHVS, CDR2 FNYEAQ. The V gene lost 1 base and the J gene lost 10 bases, with 11 bases spanning the gap. The CDR3 DNA reads TGTGCCAGCAGCTTAGGTGCCGCGGGGTCACCCCTCCACTTT. Its protein is CASSLGAAGSPLHF.

This clonotype occurred a few times. The rearrangement links TRBV4-1 to TRBJ1-4; weak D call: TRBD1 (6 bases). The CDR3 is 17 amino acids. The germline CDR1 and CDR2 sequences are MGHRA and YSYEKL. V lost 4 bases to trimming and J lost 0 bases, with 15 bases between them. The CDR3 sequence is CASSRDRSNPTNEKLFF. DNA of the CDR3: TGCGCCAGCAGCCGAGACAGGAGCAACCCAACTAATGAAAAACTGTTTTTT.

This clonotype was seen a handful of times. V usage is TRBV11-1 and J usage is TRBJ2-1; TRBD2 matches 7 bases. V shed 1 base, J shed 9 bases, and the junction held 3 bases outside the gene matches. The CDR3 consists of 13 residues. From germline, CDR1 is SGHAT and CDR2 FQDESV (reference sequence). This chain's CDR3 is CASSLGTRGEQFF. The CDR3 DNA is TGTGCCAGCAGCTTAGGGACTAGGGGTGAGCAGTTCTTC.

The chain links TRBV20-1 to TRBJ1-1; D possibly corresponds to TRBD1 (6 bases). The CDR3 sequence is 13 residues long. The germline V gene encodes CDR1 DFQATT and CDR2 SNEGSKA (reference sequence). V gave up 6 bases and J gave up 7 bases, with 18 bases separating them. The CDR3: CSATGSGGREAFF. CDR3 DNA sequence: TGCAGTGCCACAGGGTCCGGGGGACGTGAAGCTTTCTTT.